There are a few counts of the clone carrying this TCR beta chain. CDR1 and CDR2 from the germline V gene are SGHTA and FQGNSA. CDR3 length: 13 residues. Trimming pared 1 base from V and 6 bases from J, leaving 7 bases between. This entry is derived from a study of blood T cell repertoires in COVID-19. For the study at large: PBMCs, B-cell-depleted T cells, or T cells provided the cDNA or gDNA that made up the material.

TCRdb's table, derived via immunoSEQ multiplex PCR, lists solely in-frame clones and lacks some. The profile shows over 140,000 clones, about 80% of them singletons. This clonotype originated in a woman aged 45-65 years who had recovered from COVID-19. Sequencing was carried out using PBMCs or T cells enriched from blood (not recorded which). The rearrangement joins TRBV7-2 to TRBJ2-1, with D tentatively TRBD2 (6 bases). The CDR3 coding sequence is TGTGCCAGCAGCTTAGAGGAGGGCAATGAGCAGTTCTTC. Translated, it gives CASSLEEGNEQFF. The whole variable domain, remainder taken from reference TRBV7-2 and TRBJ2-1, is GAGVSQSPSNKVTEKGKDVELRCDPISGHTALYWYRQSLGQGLEFLIYFQGNSAPDKSGLPSDRFSAERTGGSVSTLTIQRTQQEDSAVYLCASSLEEGNEQFFGPGTRLTVL.